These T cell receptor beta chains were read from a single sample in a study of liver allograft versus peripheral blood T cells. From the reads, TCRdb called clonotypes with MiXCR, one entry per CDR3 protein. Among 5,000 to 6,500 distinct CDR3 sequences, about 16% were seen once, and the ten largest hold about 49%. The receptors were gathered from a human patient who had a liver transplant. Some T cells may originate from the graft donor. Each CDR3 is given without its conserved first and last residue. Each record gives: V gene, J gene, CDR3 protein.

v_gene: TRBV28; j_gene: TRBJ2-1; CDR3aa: ASSGMGEEQF
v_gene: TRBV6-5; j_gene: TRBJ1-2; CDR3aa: ASSYEGSNYGYT
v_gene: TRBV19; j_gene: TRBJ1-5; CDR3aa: ASSRWEGFEPQH
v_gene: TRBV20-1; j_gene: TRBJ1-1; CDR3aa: SDSDRINTEAF
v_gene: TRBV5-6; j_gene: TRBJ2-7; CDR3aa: ASSFSGSEWNEQY
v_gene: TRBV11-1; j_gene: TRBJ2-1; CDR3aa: ASSLGPNNEQF
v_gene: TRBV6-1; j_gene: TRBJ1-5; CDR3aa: ASSEPRDHQPQH
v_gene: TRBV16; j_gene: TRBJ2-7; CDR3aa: ASSLKTAIEEQY
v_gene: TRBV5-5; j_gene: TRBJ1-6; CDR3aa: ASSAGQNSPLH
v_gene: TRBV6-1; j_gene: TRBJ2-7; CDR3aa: ASSEWGGGRYEQY